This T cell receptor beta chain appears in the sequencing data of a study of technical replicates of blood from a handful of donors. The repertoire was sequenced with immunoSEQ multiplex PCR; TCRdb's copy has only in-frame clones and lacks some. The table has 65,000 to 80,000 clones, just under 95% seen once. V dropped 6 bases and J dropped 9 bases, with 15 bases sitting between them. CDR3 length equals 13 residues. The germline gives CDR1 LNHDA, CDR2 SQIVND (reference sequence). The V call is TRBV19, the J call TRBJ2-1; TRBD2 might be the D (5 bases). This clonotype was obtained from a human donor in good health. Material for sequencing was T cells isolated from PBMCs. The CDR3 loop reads CASRGIPGGEQFF. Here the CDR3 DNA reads TGTGCCAGTAGAGGAATCCCAGGAGGTGAGCAGTTCTTC.